This is a list of T cell receptor beta chains from one sample in a study of blood T cell repertoires in COVID-19. Here immunoSEQ multiplex PCR was the method, and the copy in TCRdb shows in-frame clones only, minus some. The sample carries about 250,000 clones, approximately 90% recorded once. Sequences were obtained from peripheral blood. The receptors derive from a woman aged 40 to 55 who had recovered from COVID-19. CDR3s include the opening cysteine and the closing phenylalanine or tryptophan. A D gene is named only where the DNA matches it firmly.

cdr3_length | j_call | v_call | d_call | cdr3_aa | cdr3_nt
13 | TRBJ1-1 | TRBV4-1 | . | CASSQEGVLEAFF | TGCGCCAGCAGCCAAGAAGGGGTGCTAGAAGCTTTCTTT
15 | TRBJ2-7 | TRBV25-1 | TRBD2 | CASSPPGLAYYEQYF | TGTGCCAGCAGTCCACCGGGACTAGCTTACTACGAGCAGTACTTC
15 | TRBJ2-1 | TRBV7-9 | . | CASTNLGAGTNEQFF | TGTGCCAGCACCAACTTAGGGGCGGGGACCAATGAGCAGTTCTTC
16 | TRBJ1-3 | TRBV14 | . | CASSQFPPGFGNTIYF | TGTGCCAGCAGCCAATTCCCCCCAGGGTTCGGAAACACCATATATTTT
14 | TRBJ1-5 | TRBV7-2 | . | CASSLRRGNQPQHF | TGTGCCAGCAGCTTACGTCGGGGCAATCAGCCCCAGCATTTT
14 | TRBJ2-7 | TRBV4-3 | . | CASSQEGRGGEQYF | TGCGCCAGCAGCCAAGAGGGGAGGGGGGGCGAGCAGTACTTC
18 | TRBJ2-4 | TRBV19 | TRBD2 | CASSIGGTSGRGINIQYF | TGTGCCAGTAGTATAGGGGGGACTAGCGGGAGAGGTATAAACATTCAGTACTTC
15 | TRBJ2-1 | TRBV9 | . | CASSVGRGAGDEQFF | TGTGCCAGCAGCGTAGGTCGGGGGGCGGGCGATGAGCAGTTCTTC
12 | TRBJ1-4 | TRBV6-5 | . | CAARAPGEKLFF | TGTGCCGCCCGGGCCCCAGGGGAAAAACTGTTTTTT
11 | TRBJ2-5 | TRBV30 | . | CAWSNSRTQYF | TGTGCCTGGAGTAACTCGCGGACCCAGTACTTC
12 | TRBJ2-3 | TRBV29-1 | . | CSVEVATDTQYF | TGCAGCGTAGAGGTGGCCACAGATACGCAGTATTTT
15 | TRBJ1-1 | TRBV9 | . | CASSVSPSWNTEAFF | TGTGCCAGCAGCGTATCCCCGTCCTGGAACACTGAAGCTTTCTTT
16 | TRBJ1-4 | TRBV18 | . | CASSPRQAATNEKLFF | TGTGCCAGCTCACCCCGACAGGCAGCAACTAATGAAAAACTGTTTTTT
16 | TRBJ2-5 | TRBV5-8 | TRBD2 | CASSAAGTSGGETQYF | TGTGCCAGCAGCGCAGCCGGGACTAGCGGGGGAGAGACCCAGTACTTC
14 | TRBJ2-2 | TRBV28 | . | CASSPTDNTGELFF | TGTGCCAGCAGCCCGACAGACAACACCGGGGAGCTGTTTTTT
12 | TRBJ2-7 | TRBV29-1 | . | CSVAQGMHEQYF | TGCAGCGTTGCTCAGGGGATGCACGAGCAGTACTTC
15 | TRBJ1-1 | TRBV7-2 | . | CASSPPGHKNTEAFF | TGTGCCAGCAGCCCCCCAGGACATAAGAACACTGAAGCTTTCTTT
14 | TRBJ2-7 | TRBV7-9 | . | CASSLVEGTREQYF | TGTGCCAGCAGCTTAGTGGAGGGAACCCGCGAGCAGTACTTC
16 | TRBJ2-7 | TRBV5-4 | . | CASSLQRATSSYEQYF | TGTGCCAGCAGCTTGCAGCGGGCCACAAGCTCCTACGAGCAGTACTTC
17 | TRBJ2-3 | TRBV11-2 | . | CASSPPRRGRSTDTQYF | TGTGCCAGCAGCCCCCCCCGGAGGGGCCGAAGCACAGATACGCAGTATTTT
15 | TRBJ1-1 | TRBV4-1 | . | CASSQEFSVNTEAFF | TGCGCCAGCAGCCAAGAATTCAGCGTGAACACTGAAGCTTTCTTT
12 | TRBJ2-3 | TRBV9 | . | CASSLYTDTQYF | TGTGCCAGCAGCCTATACACAGATACGCAGTATTTT
14 | TRBJ1-5 | TRBV6-2/TRBV6-3 | . | CASSYSGGSQPQHF | TGTGCCAGCAGTTACTCGGGAGGGAGTCAGCCCCAGCATTTT
14 | TRBJ1-1 | TRBV6-2/TRBV6-3 | TRBD1 | CASSPGQRNTEAFF | TGTGCCAGCAGCCCGGGACAGAGGAACACTGAAGCTTTCTTT
15 | TRBJ1-1 | TRBV30 | . | CAWSTWGGEFTEAFF | TGTGCCTGGAGTACCTGGGGGGGGGAATTCACTGAAGCTTTCTTT
10 | TRBJ2-7 | TRBV27 | . | CASGPNEQYF | TGTGCCAGCGGCCCCAACGAGCAGTACTTC
14 | TRBJ2-1 | TRBV7-3 | . | CASSPTRSPTEQFF | TGTGCCAGCAGCCCAACTAGGTCCCCCACGGAGCAGTTCTTC